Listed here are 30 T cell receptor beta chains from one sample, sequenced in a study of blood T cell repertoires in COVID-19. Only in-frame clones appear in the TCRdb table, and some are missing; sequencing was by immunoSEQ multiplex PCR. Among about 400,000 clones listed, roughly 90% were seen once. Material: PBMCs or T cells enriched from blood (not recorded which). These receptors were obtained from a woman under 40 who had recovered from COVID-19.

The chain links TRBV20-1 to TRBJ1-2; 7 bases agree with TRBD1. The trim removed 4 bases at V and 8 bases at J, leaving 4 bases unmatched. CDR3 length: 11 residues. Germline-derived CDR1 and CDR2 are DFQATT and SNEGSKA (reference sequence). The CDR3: CSATTGIGYTF. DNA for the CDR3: TGCAGTGCTACGACAGGGATCGGCTACACCTTC.

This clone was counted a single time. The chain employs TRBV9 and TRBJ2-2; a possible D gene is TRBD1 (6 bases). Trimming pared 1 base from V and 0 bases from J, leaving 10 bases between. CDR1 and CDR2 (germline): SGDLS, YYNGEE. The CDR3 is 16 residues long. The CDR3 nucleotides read TGTGCCAGCAGCGTATTTGGGACACCGAACACCGGGGAGCTGTTTTTT. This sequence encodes CASSVFGTPNTGELFF.

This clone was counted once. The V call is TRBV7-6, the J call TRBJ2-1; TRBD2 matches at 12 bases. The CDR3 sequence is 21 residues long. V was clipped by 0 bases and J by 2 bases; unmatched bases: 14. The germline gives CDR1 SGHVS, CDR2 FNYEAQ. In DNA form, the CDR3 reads TGTGCCAGCAGCTTAGCCGCTCTAGCGGGGGGGCAGAATCTCCCCTACAATGAGCAGTTCTTC. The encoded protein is CASSLAALAGGQNLPYNEQFF.

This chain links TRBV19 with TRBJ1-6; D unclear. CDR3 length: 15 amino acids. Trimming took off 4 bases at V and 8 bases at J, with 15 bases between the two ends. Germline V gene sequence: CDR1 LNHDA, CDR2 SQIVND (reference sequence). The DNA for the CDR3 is TGTGCCAGTAGTAGGGAGGGCCGGTGGGATTCACCCCTCCACTTT. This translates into CASSREGRWDSPLHF.

CDR3: CASSPPSRDSNQPQHF. DNA for the CDR3: TGTGCCAGCTCACCACCGTCCAGGGATAGCAATCAGCCCCAGCATTTT. The V and J genes are TRBV18 and TRBJ1-5; a weak D match, TRBD1 (5 bases). The germline V gene encodes CDR1 KGHSH and CDR2 LQKENI. Deletions cut 0 bases from V and 0 bases from J, with 9 bases between. CDR3 length: 16 amino acids.

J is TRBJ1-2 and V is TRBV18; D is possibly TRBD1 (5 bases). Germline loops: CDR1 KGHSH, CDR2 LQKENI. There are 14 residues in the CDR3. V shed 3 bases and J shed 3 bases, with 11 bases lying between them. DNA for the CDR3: TGTGCCAGCTCACCGCCCGGGGGGGACTATGGCTACACCTTC. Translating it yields CASSPPGGDYGYTF.

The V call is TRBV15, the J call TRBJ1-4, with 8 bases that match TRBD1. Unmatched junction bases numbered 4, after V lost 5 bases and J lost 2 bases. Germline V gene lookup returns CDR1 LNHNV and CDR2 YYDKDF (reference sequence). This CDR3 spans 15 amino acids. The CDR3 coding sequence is TGTGCCACCAGCTCCTGGACAGGGACTAATGAAAAACTGTTTTTT. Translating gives CATSSWTGTNEKLFF.

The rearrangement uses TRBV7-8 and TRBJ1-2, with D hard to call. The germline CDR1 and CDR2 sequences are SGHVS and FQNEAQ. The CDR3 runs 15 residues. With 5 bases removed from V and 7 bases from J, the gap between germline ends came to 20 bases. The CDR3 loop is CASSTDREPARGYTF. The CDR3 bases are TGTGCCAGCAGCACAGATCGGGAACCCGCTCGTGGCTACACCTTC.

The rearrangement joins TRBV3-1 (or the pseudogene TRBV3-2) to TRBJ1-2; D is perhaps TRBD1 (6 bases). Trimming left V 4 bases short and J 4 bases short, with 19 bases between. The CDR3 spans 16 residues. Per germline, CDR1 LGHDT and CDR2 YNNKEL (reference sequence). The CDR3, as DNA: TGTGCCAGCAGCCCGGACAGTTCGGTCATTAGCTATGGCTACACCTTC. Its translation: CASSPDSSVISYGYTF.

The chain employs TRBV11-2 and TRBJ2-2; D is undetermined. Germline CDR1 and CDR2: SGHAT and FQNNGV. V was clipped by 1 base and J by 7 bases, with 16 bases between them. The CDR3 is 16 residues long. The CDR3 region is CASSLVADFTGGELFF. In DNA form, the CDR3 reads TGTGCCAGCAGCTTAGTTGCAGACTTTACGGGCGGGGAGCTGTTTTTT.

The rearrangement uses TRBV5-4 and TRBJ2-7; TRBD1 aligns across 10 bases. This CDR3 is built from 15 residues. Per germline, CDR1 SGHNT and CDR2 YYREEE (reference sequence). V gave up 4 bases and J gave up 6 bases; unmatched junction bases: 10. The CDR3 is CASSPRTGGSGEQYF. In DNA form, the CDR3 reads TGTGCCAGCAGCCCTAGGACAGGGGGTTCGGGCGAGCAGTACTTC.

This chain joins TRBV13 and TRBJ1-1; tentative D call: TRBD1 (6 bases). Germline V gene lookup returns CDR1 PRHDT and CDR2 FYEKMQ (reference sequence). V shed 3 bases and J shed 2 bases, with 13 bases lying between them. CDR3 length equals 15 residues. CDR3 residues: CASSFLGQFNTEAFF. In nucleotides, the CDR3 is TGTGCCAGCAGCTTTTTAGGACAGTTCAACACTGAAGCTTTCTTT.

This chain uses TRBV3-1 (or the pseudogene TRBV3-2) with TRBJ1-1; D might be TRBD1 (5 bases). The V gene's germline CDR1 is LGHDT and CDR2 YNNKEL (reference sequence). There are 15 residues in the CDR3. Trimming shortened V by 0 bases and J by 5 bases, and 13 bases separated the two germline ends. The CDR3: CASSQDFGGYTEAFF. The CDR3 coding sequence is TGTGCCAGCAGCCAAGATTTCGGGGGTTATACTGAAGCTTTCTTT.

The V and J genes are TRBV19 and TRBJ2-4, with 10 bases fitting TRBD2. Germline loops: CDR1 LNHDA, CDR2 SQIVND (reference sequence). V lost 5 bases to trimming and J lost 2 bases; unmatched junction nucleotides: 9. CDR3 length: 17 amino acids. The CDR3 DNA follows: TGTGCCAGTAGTGACACCGGGACTAGCGTAACCAAAAACATTCAGTACTTC. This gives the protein CASSDTGTSVTKNIQYF.

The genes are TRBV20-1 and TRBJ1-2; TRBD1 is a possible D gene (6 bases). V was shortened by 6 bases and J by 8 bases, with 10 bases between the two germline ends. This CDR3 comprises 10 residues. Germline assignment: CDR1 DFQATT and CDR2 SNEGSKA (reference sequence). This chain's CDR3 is CSANQGGYTF. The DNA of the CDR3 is TGCAGTGCCAACCAGGGGGGCTACACCTTC.

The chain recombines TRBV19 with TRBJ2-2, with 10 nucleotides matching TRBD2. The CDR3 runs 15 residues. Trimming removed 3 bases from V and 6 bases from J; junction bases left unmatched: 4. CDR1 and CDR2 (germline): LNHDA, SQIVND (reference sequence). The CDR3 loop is CASSILAGVAGELFF. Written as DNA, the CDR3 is TGTGCCAGTAGTATTCTAGCGGGGGTAGCCGGGGAGCTGTTTTTT.

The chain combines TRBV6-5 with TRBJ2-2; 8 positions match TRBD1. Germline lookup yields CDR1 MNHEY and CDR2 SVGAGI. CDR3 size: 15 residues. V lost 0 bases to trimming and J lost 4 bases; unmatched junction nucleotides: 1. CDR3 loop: CASSYSGQATGELFF. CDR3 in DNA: TGTGCCAGCAGTTACTCGGGACAGGCCACCGGGGAGCTGTTTTTT.

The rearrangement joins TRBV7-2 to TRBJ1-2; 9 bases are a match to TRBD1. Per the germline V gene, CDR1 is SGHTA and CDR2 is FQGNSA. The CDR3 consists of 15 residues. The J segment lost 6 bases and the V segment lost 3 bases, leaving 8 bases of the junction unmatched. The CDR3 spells CASSFAGTGLNGYTF. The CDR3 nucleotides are TGTGCCAGCAGCTTCGCCGGGACAGGGCTGAATGGCTACACCTTC.

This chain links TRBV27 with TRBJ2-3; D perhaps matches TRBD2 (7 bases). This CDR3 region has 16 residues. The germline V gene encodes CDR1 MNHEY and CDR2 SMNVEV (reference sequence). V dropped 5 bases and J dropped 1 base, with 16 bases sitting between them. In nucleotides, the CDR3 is TGTGCCAGCAGTGCTTGGAGGGGGGGCGGCACAGATACGCAGTATTTT. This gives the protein CASSAWRGGGTDTQYF.

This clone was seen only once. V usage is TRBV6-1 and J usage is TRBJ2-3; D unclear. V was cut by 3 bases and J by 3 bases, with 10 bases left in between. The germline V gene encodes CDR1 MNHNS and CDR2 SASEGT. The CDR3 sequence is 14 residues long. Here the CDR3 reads CASSDLSKTDTQYF. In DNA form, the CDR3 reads TGTGCCAGCAGTGATCTTAGTAAGACAGATACGCAGTATTTT.

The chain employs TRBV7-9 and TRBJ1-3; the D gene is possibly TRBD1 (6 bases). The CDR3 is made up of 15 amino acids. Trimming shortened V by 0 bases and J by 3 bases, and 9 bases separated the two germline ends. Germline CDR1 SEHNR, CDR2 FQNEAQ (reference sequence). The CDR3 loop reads CASSLARGIGNTIYF. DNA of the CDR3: TGTGCCAGCAGCTTAGCTAGGGGGATTGGAAACACCATATATTTT.

CDR3 nucleotides: TGTGCCAGCAGCCCTCGGGGGGCCCCACCCTCTGCAACTAATGAAAAACTGTTTTTT. Translation gives CASSPRGAPPSATNEKLFF. The chain uses TRBV9 and TRBJ1-4; a possible D gene is TRBD1 (6 bases). The CDR3 consists of 19 residues. V lost 4 bases and J lost 0, with 22 bases in between. From germline, CDR1 is SGDLS and CDR2 YYNGEE.

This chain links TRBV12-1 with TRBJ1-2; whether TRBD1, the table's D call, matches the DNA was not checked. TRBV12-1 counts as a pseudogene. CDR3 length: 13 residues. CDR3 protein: CASSCGTGAAGTF. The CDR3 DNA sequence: TGTGCCAGCAGCTGCGGGACAGGGGCCGCCGGCACCTTC.

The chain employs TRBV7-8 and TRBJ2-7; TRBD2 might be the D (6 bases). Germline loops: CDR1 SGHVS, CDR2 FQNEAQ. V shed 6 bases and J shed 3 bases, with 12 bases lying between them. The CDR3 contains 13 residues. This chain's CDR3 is CASRRGLRYEQYF. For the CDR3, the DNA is TGTGCCAGCAGAAGGGGACTGCGCTACGAGCAGTACTTC.

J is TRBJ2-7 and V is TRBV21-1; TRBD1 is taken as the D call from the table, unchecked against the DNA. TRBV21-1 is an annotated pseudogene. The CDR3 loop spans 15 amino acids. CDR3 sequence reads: CASSKEQTGGYEQYF. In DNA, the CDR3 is TGTGCCAGCAGCAAAGAACAGACAGGAGGATACGAGCAGTACTTC.

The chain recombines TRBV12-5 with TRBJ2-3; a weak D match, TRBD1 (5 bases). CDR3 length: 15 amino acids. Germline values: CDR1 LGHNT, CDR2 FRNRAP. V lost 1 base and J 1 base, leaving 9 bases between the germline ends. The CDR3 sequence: CASGLGQPGTDTQYF. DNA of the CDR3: TGTGCTAGTGGTTTGGGACAGCCGGGCACAGATACGCAGTATTTT.

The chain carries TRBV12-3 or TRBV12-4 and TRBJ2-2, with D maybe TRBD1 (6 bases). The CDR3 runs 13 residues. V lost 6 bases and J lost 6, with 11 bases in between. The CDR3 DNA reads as TGTGCCAGCAGCTTACAGGGTTCCGGGGAGCTGTTTTTT. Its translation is CASSLQGSGELFF.

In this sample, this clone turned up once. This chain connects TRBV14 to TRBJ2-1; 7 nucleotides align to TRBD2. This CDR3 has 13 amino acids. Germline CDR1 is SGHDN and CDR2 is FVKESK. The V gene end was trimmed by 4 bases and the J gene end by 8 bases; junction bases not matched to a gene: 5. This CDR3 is CASSLGSGDEQFF. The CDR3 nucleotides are TGTGCCAGCAGCCTCGGGAGCGGGGATGAGCAGTTCTTC.

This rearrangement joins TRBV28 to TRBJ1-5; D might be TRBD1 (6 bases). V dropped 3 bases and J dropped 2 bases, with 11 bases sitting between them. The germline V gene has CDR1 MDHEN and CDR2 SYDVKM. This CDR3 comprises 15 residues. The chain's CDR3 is CASSLVQGGNQPQHF. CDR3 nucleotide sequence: TGTGCCAGCAGTTTGGTACAGGGTGGCAATCAGCCCCAGCATTTT.

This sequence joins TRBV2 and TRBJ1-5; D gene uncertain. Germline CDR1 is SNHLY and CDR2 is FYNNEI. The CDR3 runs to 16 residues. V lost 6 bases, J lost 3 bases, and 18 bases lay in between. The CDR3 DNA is TGTGCCAGCAGGTCACCAAAGAGAGGGTTCAATCAGCCCCAGCATTTT. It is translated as CASRSPKRGFNQPQHF.